Below are 18 T cell receptor beta chains sequenced from a single sample in a study of beta chain features in type 1 diabetes. Whole-study results and caveats: Patients with Type 1 diabetes showed moderately but significantly shorter TCRB CDR3s in all four CD4+ subsets.

For these receptors, no antigen is known. Expressed TCRB transcripts were sequenced, since all the RNA that had been isolated was reverse transcribed. TCRdb's table, derived via immunoSEQ multiplex PCR, lists solely in-frame clones and lacks some. This table has around 250,000 clones, approximately 25% appearing once. Sequenced material: naive CD4+ T cells from blood. The receptors come from a woman under 40 with type 1 diabetes.

The CDR3 is CASSSSGTSGAGQFF. The CDR3 DNA sequence: TGTGCCAGCAGCTCATCCGGGACTAGCGGGGCCGGGCAGTTCTTC. This chain uses TRBV11-3 with TRBJ2-1; the match to TRBD2 covers 13 bases. This CDR3 has 15 residues. Germline loops: CDR1 SGHNT, CDR2 YENEEA. Trimming cost V 4 bases and J 12 bases; bases outside gene matches: 9.

A few counts support this clone. The chain combines TRBV7-9 with TRBJ2-7; 11 nucleotides align to TRBD1. The CDR3 is 12 amino acids. The V and J ends lost 8 bases and 5 bases, in that order; junction bases with no gene match: 2. Germline V CDR1 and CDR2: SEHNR, FQNEAQ (reference sequence). This CDR3 reads CASGTGGHEQYF. The CDR3 nucleotides read TGTGCCAGCGGGACAGGGGGGCACGAGCAGTACTTC.

This sequence joins TRBV4-2 and TRBJ2-1; the D is unclear. Germline V gives CDR1 LGHNA, CDR2 YNFKEQ. V was clipped by 1 base and J by 5 bases, with 9 bases between them. This CDR3 has 14 amino acids. The CDR3 DNA follows: TGTGCCAGCAGCCAAGTTGTTAGCCACAATGAGCAGTTCTTC. This translates into CASSQVVSHNEQFF.

The chain has TRBV7-3 and TRBJ2-1; possibly TRBD1 for D (6 bases). This CDR3 region has 13 residues. Looked up from germline, CDR1 is SGHTA and CDR2 is FQGTGA. V was trimmed by 1 base and J by 8 bases, leaving 9 bases between them. In DNA, the CDR3 is TGTGCCAGCAGCTTAAACAGGGTCGATGAGCAGTTCTTC. This encodes CASSLNRVDEQFF.

The rearrangement joins TRBV7-3 to TRBJ1-1; maybe TRBD1 (5 bases). This CDR3 has 14 residues. V lost 6 bases and J lost 4, with 15 bases in between. Germline values: CDR1 SGHTA, CDR2 FQGTGA. CDR3 in amino acids: CASRGAGQFTEAFF. DNA for the CDR3: TGTGCCAGCAGAGGAGCGGGGCAGTTCACTGAAGCTTTCTTT.

The chain employs TRBV5-1 and TRBJ1-4; D may be TRBD1 (6 bases). Germline V gives CDR1 SGHRS, CDR2 YFSETQ. The length of the CDR3 is 14 residues. V gave up 1 base and J gave up 8 bases, with 12 bases separating them. The CDR3 loop reads CASSLQGQDEKLFF. The CDR3, as DNA: TGCGCCAGCAGCTTGCAGGGGCAGGACGAAAAACTGTTTTTT. Full variable domain (remainder filled in from reference TRBV5-1 and TRBJ1-4): KAGVTQTPRYLIKTRGQQVTLSCSPISGHRSVSWYQQTPGQGLQFLFEYFSETQRNKGNFPGRFSGRQFSNSRSEMNVSTLELGDSALYLCASSLQGQDEKLFFGSGTQLSVL.

This clone was found a few times. The chain couples TRBV5-6 to TRBJ2-1; the D gene is possibly TRBD1 (6 bases). Germline loops: CDR1 SGHDT, CDR2 YYEEEE. The CDR3 covers 13 residues. V lost 0 bases and J lost 10, with 11 bases in between. The CDR3 sequence: CASSLEQGGEQFF. The CDR3 region has the DNA TGTGCCAGCAGCTTGGAACAGGGTGGGGAGCAGTTCTTC. The variable domain in full, completed from reference TRBV5-6 and TRBJ2-1, reads DAGVTQSPTHLIKTRGQQVTLRCSPKSGHDTVSWYQQALGQGPQFIFQYYEEEERQRGNFPDRFSGHQFPNYSSELNVNALLLGDSALYLCASSLEQGGEQFFGPGTRLTVL.

This clone was seen a handful of times. The rearrangement uses TRBV2 and TRBJ2-7, with 14 bases that match TRBD2. From germline, CDR1 is SNHLY and CDR2 FYNNEI. Germline trimming cut 8 bases from V and 6 bases from J; bases unmatched to any gene: 3. The CDR3 is made up of 13 amino acids. The CDR3 is CASGTSGRTEQYF. CDR3 in DNA: TGTGCCAGCGGGACTAGCGGGAGAACCGAGCAGTACTTC. Complete variable domain (other parts from reference TRBV2 and TRBJ2-7): EPEVTQTPSHQVTQMGQEVILRCVPISNHLYFYWYRQILGQKVEFLVSFYNNEISEKSEIFDDQFSVERPDGSNFTLKIRSTKLEDSAMYFCASGTSGRTEQYFGPGTRLTVT.

The chain joins TRBV28 to TRBJ2-2; 9 nucleotides align to TRBD1. The V gene end was trimmed by 4 bases and the J gene end by 6 bases; junction bases not matched to a gene: 9. The CDR3 length is 16 residues. Germline values: CDR1 MDHEN, CDR2 SYDVKM. CDR3 in amino acids: CASSSNRGRGSGELFF. DNA for the CDR3: TGTGCCAGCAGTTCAAACAGGGGGCGGGGGTCCGGGGAGCTGTTTTTT.

This sequence joins TRBV30 and TRBJ1-2; a possible D gene is TRBD1 (6 bases). V was shortened by 5 bases and J by 3 bases, with 13 bases between the two germline ends. The germline V gene encodes CDR1 GTSNPN and CDR2 SVGIG (reference sequence). CDR3 length: 13 amino acids. CDR3 nucleotide sequence: TGTGCCTGGTTGCCGACAGGCTACTATGGCTACACCTTC. This codes for CAWLPTGYYGYTF.

As DNA, the CDR3 is TGTGCCTGGAGTGCTTCTCCAGGGGGAGGCTACACCTTC. It specifies CAWSASPGGGYTF. The chain has TRBV30 and TRBJ1-2; 7 nucleotides line up with TRBD1. The CDR3 length is 13 residues. CDR1 and CDR2 from the germline V gene are GTSNPN and SVGIG (reference sequence). The junction had 7 bases not matched to a gene; V was cut back by 1 base and J by 8 bases.

The chain joins TRBV18 to TRBJ1-1; possibly TRBD1 for D (5 bases). The CDR3 has 13 residues. Trimming stripped 6 bases from V and 6 bases from J, with 14 bases between. Germline V CDR1 and CDR2: KGHSH, LQKENI. The CDR3 loop reads CASSRGQDSEAFF. The CDR3 DNA is TGTGCCAGCTCTCGAGGACAAGACTCTGAAGCTTTCTTT.

The chain has TRBV11-2 and TRBJ2-5; 11 positions agree with TRBD2. The end of the DNA is better explained by TRBJ2-7, so the J call may be wrong. The CDR3 consists of 14 residues. Germline V CDR1 and CDR2: SGHAT, FQNNGV. CDR3 DNA: TGTGCCAGCAGCCAAACTAGCGGGAGTGCCGAGCAGTACTTC. Encoded protein: CASSQTSGSAEQYF.

The chain links TRBV18 to TRBJ1-5; 8 nucleotides match TRBD1. This CDR3 region has 15 residues. V lost 0 bases and J lost 6; bases outside the gene matches: 4. Germline CDR1 and CDR2: KGHSH and LQKENI. The CDR3 reads CASSPPGTGSQPQHF. For the CDR3, the DNA is TGTGCCAGCTCACCACCGGGGACAGGTTCTCAGCCCCAGCATTTT.

This clone was seen more than once but under ten times. The chain links TRBV9 to TRBJ2-5; 10 bases are shared with TRBD2. The trim removed 3 bases at V and 3 bases at J, leaving 5 bases unmatched. Per germline, CDR1 SGDLS and CDR2 YYNGEE. The CDR3 consists of 15 residues. The CDR3 DNA is TGTGCCAGCAGCGGGGGACTAGCGATCGAAGAGACCCAGTACTTC. This codes for CASSGGLAIEETQYF. The full variable domain, completed using reference TRBV9 and TRBJ2-5, is DSGVTQTPKHLITATGQRVTLRCSPRSGDLSVYWYQQSLDQGLQFLIQYYNGEERAKGNILERFSAQQFPDLHSELNLSSLELGDSALYFCASSGGLAIEETQYFGPGTRLLVL.

The chain combines TRBV30 with TRBJ2-7, with 8 bases fitting TRBD2. Germline CDR1 GTSNPN, CDR2 SVGIG (reference sequence). Germline trimming cut 3 bases from V and 9 bases from J; bases unmatched to any gene: 7. The CDR3 contains 12 residues. CDR3 nucleotide sequence: TGTGCCTGGAGCGCGGGGGGCATGGTGCAGTACTTC. Its translation is CAWSAGGMVQYF.

The DNA of the CDR3 is TGTGCCAGCAGTCCGACAGGGATACTGAGCTACACCTTC. Protein: CASSPTGILSYTF. The chain recombines TRBV28 with TRBJ1-2; TRBD1 matches 7 bases. Germline assignment: CDR1 MDHEN and CDR2 SYDVKM. The CDR3 runs to 13 residues. The V segment lost 5 bases and the J segment 9 bases; nucleotides outside the gene matches: 9.

V and J are TRBV6-5 and TRBJ2-7; D is perhaps TRBD1 (6 bases). The CDR3 spans 15 residues. V lost 2 bases and J lost 0, with 11 bases in between. Germline loops: CDR1 MNHEY, CDR2 SVGAGI. DNA of the CDR3: TGTGCCAGCAGTTACGGACAGCCCTACTCCTACGAGCAGTACTTC. Protein: CASSYGQPYSYEQYF.